This passage covers 27 T cell receptor beta chains from one sample sequenced in a study of T cell responses to AZD1222 COVID-19 vaccine. Assay used: immunoSEQ multiplex PCR; TCRdb lists only in-frame clones, some missing. This repertoire shows about 93,000 clones, 65% to 90% found once; its top ten account for 5% to 6.5%. The input for sequencing was peripheral blood, taken on day 0 of AZD1222 vaccination. The receptor set was obtained from an adult in good health.

This clone came up once. The J gene is TRBJ2-2, the V gene TRBV19; a weak D match, TRBD1 (6 bases). Germline CDR1 and CDR2: LNHDA and SQIVND (reference sequence). The ends were cut back, 5 bases at V and 5 bases at J, with 15 bases in the middle. The length of the CDR3 is 15 residues. The CDR3 sequence: CASSPTGLGTGELFF. Written as DNA, the CDR3 is TGTGCCAGTAGTCCGACAGGATTAGGGACCGGGGAGCTGTTTTTT. Full variable domain (outside the CDR3, taken from reference TRBV19 and TRBJ2-2): DGGITQSPKYLFRKEGQNVTLSCEQNLNHDAMYWYRQDPGQGLRLIYYSQIVNDFQKGDIAEGYSVSREKKESFPLTVTSAQKNPTAFYLCASSPTGLGTGELFFGEGSRLTVL.

The chain links TRBV6-5 to TRBJ2-2; the D is unclear. There are 14 residues in the CDR3. V lost 0 bases and J lost 3, with 5 bases in between. Per the germline V gene, CDR1 is MNHEY and CDR2 is SVGAGI. Here the CDR3 reads CASSYSSDTGELFF. The CDR3, as DNA: TGTGCCAGCAGTTACTCAAGTGACACCGGGGAGCTGTTTTTT.

The CDR3 DNA reads TGTGCCAGCAGCACGGGACAGGCAAAGGGGCAGTTCTTC. Amino acids: CASSTGQAKGQFF. The chain uses TRBV7-2 and TRBJ2-1; TRBD1 matches 8 bases. The V gene end was trimmed by 5 bases and the J gene end by 12 bases; junction bases not matched to a gene: 9. The CDR3 extends over 13 amino acids. Germline assignment: CDR1 SGHTA and CDR2 FQGNSA.

This sequence joins TRBV9 and TRBJ1-1, with D unresolved. This CDR3 is built from 14 residues. CDR1 is SGDLS and CDR2 is YYNGEE in the germline V gene. V was trimmed by 0 bases and J by 3 bases, leaving 9 bases between them. The chain's CDR3 is CASSVDGPDTEAFF. CDR3 in DNA: TGTGCCAGCAGCGTAGACGGCCCGGACACTGAAGCTTTCTTT.

This sequence joins TRBV6-4 and TRBJ1-5; maybe TRBD1 (5 bases). The CDR3 covers 13 residues. Per the germline V gene, CDR1 is MRHNA and CDR2 is SNTAGT. Trimming pared 3 bases from V and 6 bases from J, leaving 9 bases between. Here the CDR3 DNA reads TGTGCCAGCAGTGAGGGAAGGGGTCAGCCCCAGCATTTT. It specifies CASSEGRGQPQHF.

This chain joins TRBV5-6 and TRBJ2-1; unclear D gene. Germline V gene lookup returns CDR1 SGHDT and CDR2 YYEEEE. This CDR3 has 15 residues. V lost 4 bases and J lost 0, with 11 bases in between. The CDR3 here is CASSGDMPSYNEQFF. Here the CDR3 DNA reads TGTGCCAGCAGCGGAGACATGCCCTCCTACAATGAGCAGTTCTTC.

The chain is built from TRBV29-1 and TRBJ2-1; maybe TRBD1 (5 bases). This CDR3 contains 14 residues. V was shortened by 3 bases and J by 2 bases, with 11 bases between the two germline ends. The germline V gene encodes CDR1 SQVTM and CDR2 ANQGSEA. In nucleotides, the CDR3 is TGCAGCGTTGACAGGGAATTCACCTACAATGAGCAGTTCTTC. Encoded protein: CSVDREFTYNEQFF.

The chain joins TRBV9 to TRBJ1-3, with unresolved D. Per germline, CDR1 SGDLS and CDR2 YYNGEE. V lost 1 base and J 0 bases, leaving 8 bases between the germline ends. The CDR3 runs to 15 residues. The CDR3, as DNA: TGTGCCAGCAGCGTATACAGCTCCTCTGGAAACACCATATATTTT. This codes for CASSVYSSSGNTIYF.

In nucleotides, the CDR3 is TGTGCCACCAGCAGAGAGACCCTGGGGACAGGGTGGGTTCCCCAGCATTTT. The encoded protein is CATSRETLGTGWVPQHF. The rearrangement joins TRBV15 to TRBJ1-5; 9 nucleotides line up with TRBD1. V lost 0 bases to trimming and J lost 10 bases; unmatched junction nucleotides: 13. CDR1 and CDR2 from the germline V gene are LNHNV and YYDKDF (reference sequence). CDR3 length: 17 amino acids. Using reference TRBV15 and TRBJ1-5 for the parts outside the CDR3, the full variable domain is DAMVIQNPRYQVTQFGKPVTLSCSQTLNHNVMYWYQQKSSQAPKLLFHYYDKDFNNEADTPDNFQSRRPNTSFCFLDIRSPGLGDTAMYLCATSRETLGTGWVPQHFGDGTRLSIL.

This clone was observed once. The chain employs TRBV10-3 and TRBJ1-2; perhaps TRBD1 as D (5 bases). The CDR3 has 14 residues. V shed 4 bases and J shed 0 bases, with 9 bases lying between them. Germline V CDR1 and CDR2: ENHRY, SYGVKD. The CDR3 protein is CAISAGSANYGYTF. Written as DNA, the CDR3 is TGTGCCATCAGTGCAGGGAGCGCTAACTATGGCTACACCTTC.

The genes are TRBV6-5 and TRBJ2-2, with D tentatively TRBD2 (6 bases). The CDR3 contains 15 residues. With 4 bases removed from V and 1 base from J, the gap between germline ends came to 10 bases. Germline assignment: CDR1 MNHEY and CDR2 SVGAGI. The CDR3 region is CASSSRLGNTGELFF. CDR3 nucleotides: TGTGCCAGCAGTTCTAGACTAGGGAACACCGGGGAGCTGTTTTTT.

This rearrangement joins TRBV27 to TRBJ2-2, with D possibly called TRBD1 or TRBD2 (6 bases each). The CDR3 runs to 16 residues. Trimming removed 2 bases at V and 7 bases at J, with 17 bases between. Germline CDR1 and CDR2: MNHEY and SMNVEV (reference sequence). The CDR3 sequence is CASSLGTHRVGGELFF. As DNA, the CDR3 is TGTGCCAGCAGTTTAGGGACTCACAGGGTTGGCGGGGAGCTGTTTTTT.

The chain combines TRBV5-5 with TRBJ2-7; maybe TRBD2 (5 bases). V dropped 0 bases and J dropped 6 bases, with 13 bases sitting between them. Per the germline V gene, CDR1 is SGHKS and CDR2 is YYEKEE (reference sequence). The CDR3 length is 14 residues. This CDR3 is CASSLEVLAGEQYF. CDR3 DNA sequence: TGTGCCAGCAGCTTGGAGGTGCTAGCTGGCGAGCAGTACTTC.

The chain has TRBV27 and TRBJ1-2; the D gene is possibly TRBD1 (6 bases). The CDR3 length is 15 residues. Germline V gene sequence: CDR1 MNHEY, CDR2 SMNVEV (reference sequence). V lost 1 base to trimming and J lost 5 bases, with 14 bases between them. The CDR3 is CASSLFASGVYGYTF. The CDR3 DNA is TGTGCCAGCAGTTTATTTGCGTCAGGGGTATATGGCTACACCTTC.

This clone was found once. The genes are TRBV7-2 and TRBJ1-5; a weak D match, TRBD1 (6 bases). CDR3 length: 13 residues. Germline CDR1 reads SGHTA; CDR2 reads FQGNSA. V was cut by 5 bases and J by 6 bases, with 11 bases left in between. CDR3 amino acids: CASSPQGRQPQHF. In DNA, the CDR3 is TGTGCCAGCAGCCCACAGGGTCGTCAGCCCCAGCATTTT.

V gene TRBV19 combines with J gene TRBJ1-2, with D possibly being TRBD1 (6 bases). Trimming removed 5 bases from V and 8 bases from J, with 18 bases in between. Germline CDR1 reads LNHDA; CDR2 reads SQIVND (reference sequence). The CDR3 has 14 amino acids. This CDR3 is CASSPGTTGRGYTF. The CDR3, as DNA: TGTGCCAGTAGTCCAGGGACAACCGGGCGCGGCTACACCTTC.

J is TRBJ1-1 and V is TRBV5-1, with TRBD1 identical over 12 bases. Germline CDR1 reads SGHRS; CDR2 reads YFSETQ. Trimming removed 0 bases from V and 11 bases from J; junction bases left unmatched: 2. CDR3 length: 13 amino acids. The chain's CDR3 is CASSLGDRGPAFF. The CDR3 nucleotides read TGCGCCAGCAGCTTGGGGGACAGGGGGCCGGCTTTCTTT.

This rearrangement joins TRBV7-2 to TRBJ2-7; TRBD1 might be the D (6 bases). The CDR3 covers 15 residues. Germline CDR1 reads SGHTA; CDR2 reads FQGNSA. V lost 5 bases to trimming and J lost 9 bases, with 23 bases between them. The DNA for the CDR3 is TGTGCCAGCAGCCTAGGGGGTGGAGGAAAAATCGGGCAGTACTTC. Amino acid sequence: CASSLGGGGKIGQYF.

The rearrangement uses TRBV27 and TRBJ2-1, with 9 bases lining up with TRBD1. Germline CDR1 reads MNHEY; CDR2 reads SMNVEV (reference sequence). With 7 bases clipped from V and 8 bases from J, the junction kept 9 bases outside the gene matches. The CDR3 runs to 14 residues. The CDR3 region has the DNA TGTGCCAGCACCTGGGGACAGGGTCTCGATGAGCAGTTCTTC. Protein: CASTWGQGLDEQFF.

The chain is built from TRBV7-3 and TRBJ2-1; the D gene is possibly TRBD2 (5 bases). Trimming removed 2 bases at V and 0 bases at J, with 11 bases between. Germline V gene sequence: CDR1 SGHTA, CDR2 FQGTGA. CDR3 length: 16 amino acids. The CDR3 coding sequence is TGTGCCAGCAGCTTACACCCGACTAACTCCTACAATGAGCAGTTCTTC. Its translation: CASSLHPTNSYNEQFF.

This clone appeared a few times. This chain uses TRBV7-6 with TRBJ1-4; D gene unclear. Germline lookup yields CDR1 SGHVS and CDR2 FNYEAQ. Trimming took 1 base from V and 5 from J, leaving 20 bases between them. The CDR3 sequence is 18 residues long. CDR3 nucleotide sequence: TGTGCCAGCAGCTTAGGGTACCGAGGGAAGGGTAGGAATGAAAAACTGTTTTTT. Translation gives CASSLGYRGKGRNEKLFF.

This chain links TRBV19 with TRBJ2-2; tentative D call: TRBD2 (5 bases). Trimming took off 9 bases at V and 6 bases at J, with 17 bases between the two ends. Germline CDR1 is LNHDA and CDR2 is SQIVND (reference sequence). The CDR3 sequence is 14 residues long. The CDR3 nucleotides read TGTGCCAGCACTCAACGGGGTTCGGCCGGGGAGCTGTTTTTT. This sequence encodes CASTQRGSAGELFF.

The chain joins TRBV11-2 to TRBJ2-7; 10 nucleotides line up with TRBD1. V was clipped by 0 bases and J by 2 bases; unmatched bases: 7. The CDR3 consists of 17 residues. Germline CDR1 reads SGHAT; CDR2 reads FQNNGV. CDR3 sequence (DNA): TGTGCCAGCAGCTTAGATTGGTTAGACAGGGGGCCCTACGAGCAGTACTTC. This sequence encodes CASSLDWLDRGPYEQYF.

The V gene is TRBV18, the J gene TRBJ1-5; D possibly corresponds to TRBD1 (5 bases). CDR1 KGHSH and CDR2 LQKENI come from the germline V gene. Trimming pared 3 bases from V and 4 bases from J, leaving 10 bases between. The CDR3 totals 14 residues. The CDR3 DNA is TGTGCCAGCTCACCTTCCCGGGGGAATCAGCCCCAGCATTTT. Its protein is CASSPSRGNQPQHF.

As regards this clone: Other nucleotide sequences in the sample specify the same CDR3. The chain has TRBV9 and TRBJ2-7; D call uncertain. Trimming removed 0 bases at V and 5 bases at J, with 3 bases between. CDR3 length equals 11 residues. Germline assignment: CDR1 SGDLS and CDR2 YYNGEE. CDR3 amino acids: CASSVGDEQYF. The CDR3 DNA reads TGTGCCAGCAGCGTAGGGGACGAGCAGTACTTC.

The genes are TRBV5-4 and TRBJ1-1; D gene unclear. The CDR3 consists of 13 residues. Per germline, CDR1 SGHNT and CDR2 YYREEE (reference sequence). V lost 4 bases and J 2 bases, leaving 9 bases between the germline ends. The CDR3 bases are TGTGCCAGCAGCAGCTCGATAAACACTGAAGCTTTCTTT. The encoded protein is CASSSSINTEAFF.

The chain couples TRBV12-3 or TRBV12-4 to TRBJ2-7; 10 bases line up with TRBD1. The CDR3 is 13 residues long. With 3 bases clipped from V and 6 bases from J, the junction kept 2 bases outside the gene matches. The CDR3 DNA is TGTGCCAGCAGTTTGGGGACAGGGGCCGAGCAGTACTTC. It is translated as CASSLGTGAEQYF.